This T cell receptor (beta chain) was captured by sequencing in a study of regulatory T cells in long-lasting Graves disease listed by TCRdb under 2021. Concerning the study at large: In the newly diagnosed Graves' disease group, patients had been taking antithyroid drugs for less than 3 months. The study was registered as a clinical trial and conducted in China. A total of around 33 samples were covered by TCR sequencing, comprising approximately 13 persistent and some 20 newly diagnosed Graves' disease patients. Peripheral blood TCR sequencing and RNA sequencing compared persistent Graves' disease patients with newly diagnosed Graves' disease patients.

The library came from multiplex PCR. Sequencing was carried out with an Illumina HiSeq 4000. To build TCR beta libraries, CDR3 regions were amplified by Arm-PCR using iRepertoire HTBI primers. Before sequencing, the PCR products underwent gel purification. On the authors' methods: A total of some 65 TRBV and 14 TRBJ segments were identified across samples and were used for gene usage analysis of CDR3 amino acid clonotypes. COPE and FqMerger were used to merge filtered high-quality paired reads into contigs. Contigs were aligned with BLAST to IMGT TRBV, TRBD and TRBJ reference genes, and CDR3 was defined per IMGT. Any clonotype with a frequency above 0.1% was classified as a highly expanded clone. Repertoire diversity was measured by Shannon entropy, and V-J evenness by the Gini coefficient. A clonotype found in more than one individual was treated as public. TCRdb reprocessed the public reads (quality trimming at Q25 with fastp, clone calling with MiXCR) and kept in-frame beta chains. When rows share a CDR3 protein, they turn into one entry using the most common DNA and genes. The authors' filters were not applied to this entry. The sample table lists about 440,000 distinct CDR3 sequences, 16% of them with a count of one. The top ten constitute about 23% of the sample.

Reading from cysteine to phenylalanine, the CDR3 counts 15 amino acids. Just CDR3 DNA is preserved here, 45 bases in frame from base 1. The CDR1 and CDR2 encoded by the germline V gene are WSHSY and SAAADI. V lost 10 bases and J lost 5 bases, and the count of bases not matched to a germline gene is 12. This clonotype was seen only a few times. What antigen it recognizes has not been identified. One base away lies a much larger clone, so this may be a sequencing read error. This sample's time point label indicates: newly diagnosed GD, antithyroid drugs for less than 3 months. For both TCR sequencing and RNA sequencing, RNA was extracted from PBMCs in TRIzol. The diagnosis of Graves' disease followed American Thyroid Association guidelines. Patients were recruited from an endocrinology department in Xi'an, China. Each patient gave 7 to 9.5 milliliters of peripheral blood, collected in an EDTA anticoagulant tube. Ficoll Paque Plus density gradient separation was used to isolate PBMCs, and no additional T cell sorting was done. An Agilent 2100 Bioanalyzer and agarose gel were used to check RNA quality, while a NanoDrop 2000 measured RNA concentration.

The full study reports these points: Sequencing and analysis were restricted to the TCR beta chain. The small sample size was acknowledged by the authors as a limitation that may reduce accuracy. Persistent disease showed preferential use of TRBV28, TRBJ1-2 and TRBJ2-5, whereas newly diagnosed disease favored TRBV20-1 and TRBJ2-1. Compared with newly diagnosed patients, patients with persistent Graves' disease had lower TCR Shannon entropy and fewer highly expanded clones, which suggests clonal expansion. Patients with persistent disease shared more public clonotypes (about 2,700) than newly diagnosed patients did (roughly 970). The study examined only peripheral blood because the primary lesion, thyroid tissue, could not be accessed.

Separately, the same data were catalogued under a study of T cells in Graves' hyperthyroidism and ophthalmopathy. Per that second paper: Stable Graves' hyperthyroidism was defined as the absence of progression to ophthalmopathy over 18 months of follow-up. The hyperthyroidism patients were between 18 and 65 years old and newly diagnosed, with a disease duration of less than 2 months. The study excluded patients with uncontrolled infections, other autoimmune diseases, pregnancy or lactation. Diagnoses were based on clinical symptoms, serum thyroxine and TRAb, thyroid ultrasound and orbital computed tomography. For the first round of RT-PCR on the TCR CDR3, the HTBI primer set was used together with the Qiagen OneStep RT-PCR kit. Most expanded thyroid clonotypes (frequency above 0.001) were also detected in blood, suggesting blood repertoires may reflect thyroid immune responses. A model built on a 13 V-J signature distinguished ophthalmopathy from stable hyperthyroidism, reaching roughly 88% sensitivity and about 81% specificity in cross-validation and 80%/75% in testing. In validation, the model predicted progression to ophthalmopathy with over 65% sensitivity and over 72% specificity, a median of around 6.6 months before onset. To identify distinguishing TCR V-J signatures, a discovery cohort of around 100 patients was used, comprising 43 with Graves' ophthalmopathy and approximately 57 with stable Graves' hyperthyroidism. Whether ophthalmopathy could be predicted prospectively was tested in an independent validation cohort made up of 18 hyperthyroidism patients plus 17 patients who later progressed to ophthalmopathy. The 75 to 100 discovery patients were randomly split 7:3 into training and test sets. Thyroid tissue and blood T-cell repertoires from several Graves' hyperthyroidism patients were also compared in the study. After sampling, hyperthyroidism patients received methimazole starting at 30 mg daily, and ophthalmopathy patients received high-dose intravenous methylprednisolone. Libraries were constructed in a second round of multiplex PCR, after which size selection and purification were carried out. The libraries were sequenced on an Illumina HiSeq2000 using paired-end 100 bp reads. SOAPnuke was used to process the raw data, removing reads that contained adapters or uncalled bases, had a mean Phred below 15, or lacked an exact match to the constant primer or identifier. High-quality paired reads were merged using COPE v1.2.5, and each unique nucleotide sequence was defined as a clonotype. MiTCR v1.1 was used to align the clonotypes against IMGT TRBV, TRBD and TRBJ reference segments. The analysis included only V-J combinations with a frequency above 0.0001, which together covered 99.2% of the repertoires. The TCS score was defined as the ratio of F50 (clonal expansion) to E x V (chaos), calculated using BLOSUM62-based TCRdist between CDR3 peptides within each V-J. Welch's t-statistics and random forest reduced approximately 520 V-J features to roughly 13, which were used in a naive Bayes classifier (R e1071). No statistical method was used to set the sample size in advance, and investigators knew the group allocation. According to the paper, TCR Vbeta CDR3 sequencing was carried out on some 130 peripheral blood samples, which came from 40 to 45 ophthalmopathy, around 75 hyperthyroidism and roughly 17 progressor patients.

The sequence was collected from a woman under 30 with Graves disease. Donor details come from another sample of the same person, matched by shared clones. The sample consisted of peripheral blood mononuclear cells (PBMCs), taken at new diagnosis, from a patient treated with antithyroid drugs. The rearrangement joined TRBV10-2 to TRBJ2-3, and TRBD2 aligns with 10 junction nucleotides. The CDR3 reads CAIPGSGRTKDTQYF. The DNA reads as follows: TGCGCCATCCCGGGTAGCGGGAGGACCAAAGATACGCAGTATTTT.